The present TCR beta chain was sequenced within a study of shared clonotypes between healthy human individuals. The overall study: Donor composition was a couple of women and three men, aged 18 to 49.

Using immunoSEQ multiplex PCR, the repertoire was profiled, and TCRdb retains in-frame clones only, with some absent. This table has hundreds of thousands of clones, around 81% appearing once. CDR1 and CDR2 (germline): SGHRS, YFSETQ. J gave up 5 bases and V 3 bases, and 5 bases lay outside the gene matches. This CDR3 is 14 amino acids long. This TCR came from a woman in her thirties or forties in good health. Some clones in this sample may be carry-over from other donors' samples. The chain recombines TRBV5-1 with TRBJ2-5, with 9 bases aligning to TRBD1. The sample comprised PBMCs. The CDR3 DNA reads as TGCGCCAGCAGCTCGACAGGGGGTAGGGAGACCCAGTACTTC. Amino acid sequence: CASSSTGGRETQYF.